This T cell receptor beta chain comes out of a study of human T cells and chemical hapten exposure. Time point meaning: patch test 1, 2 weeks after DPC sensitization. The treatment: therapeutic diphenylcyclopropenone sensitization with weekly scalp DPC. TCRdb called the RACE reads again in MiXCR, with one record for every CDR3 protein. The table records around 300,000 distinct CDR3 sequences, under 9% of them present only once. Germline V lookup: CDR1 MRHNA, CDR2 SNTAGT. The CDR3 runs 13 residues. V shed 6 bases and J shed 4 bases, with 11 bases lying between them. The chain uses TRBV6-4 and TRBJ2-3; tentatively, D is TRBD2 (5 bases). The sample in question was whole blood, obtained in connection with sensitization to the hapten diphenylcyclopropenone (DPC). The source is a young woman with alopecia areata. Some clones in this sample may be carry-over from other donors' samples. The chain's CDR3 is CASRKTLADTQYF. The CDR3 region has the DNA TGTGCCAGCAGAAAAACACTAGCAGATACGCAGTATTTT.